This TCR beta chain was identified in a study of blood T cell repertoires in COVID-19. For the study at large: COVID-19 samples from acute and convalescent phases originated in the United States, Italy and Spain. Nucleic acid was either cDNA or gDNA, and it came from T cells, B-cell-depleted T cells, or PBMCs.

The V gene end was trimmed by 9 bases and the J gene end by 3 bases; junction bases not matched to a gene: 6. Germline-derived CDR1 and CDR2 are KGHDR and SFDVKD. This CDR3 region has 15 residues. How the authors handled the data: Estimated nucleated cell counts came from reference gene primer amplification. Measured with immunoSEQ multiplex PCR; TCRdb has only the in-frame clones, and not every one. The D gene and trimming were derived from the DNA, and the V and J assignments and clone size from that table. Of around 97,000 clones detected, about 80% appear once; the ten largest clones hold roughly a tenth.

Specimen: peripheral blood. The receptor was isolated from a man between 65 and 85 years old with acute or convalescent COVID-19. The V and J genes are TRBV24-1 and TRBJ2-2, with 10 positions matching TRBD2. CDR3 nucleotide sequence: TGTGCCACCTCTAGCGGGAGTGATTACACCGGGGAGCTGTTTTTT. The encoded protein is CATSSGSDYTGELFF.